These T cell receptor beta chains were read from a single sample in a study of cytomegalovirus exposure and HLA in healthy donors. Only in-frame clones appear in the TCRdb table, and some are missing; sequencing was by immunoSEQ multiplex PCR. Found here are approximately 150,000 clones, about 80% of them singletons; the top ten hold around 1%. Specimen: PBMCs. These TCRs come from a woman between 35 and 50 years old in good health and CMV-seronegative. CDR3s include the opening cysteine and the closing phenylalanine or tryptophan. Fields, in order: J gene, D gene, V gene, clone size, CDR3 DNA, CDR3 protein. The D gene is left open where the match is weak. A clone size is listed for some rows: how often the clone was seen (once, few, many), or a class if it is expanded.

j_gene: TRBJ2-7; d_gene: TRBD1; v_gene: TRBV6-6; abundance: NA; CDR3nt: TGTGCCAGCAGTACTAACCGGGCAGGGGGCGAACTAGAGCAGTACTTC; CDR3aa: CASSTNRAGGELEQYF
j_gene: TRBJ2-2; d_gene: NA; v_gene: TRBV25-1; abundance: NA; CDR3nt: TGTGCCAGCAGTGAACGAACAGACCTCACCGGGGAGCTGTTTTTT; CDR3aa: CASSERTDLTGELFF
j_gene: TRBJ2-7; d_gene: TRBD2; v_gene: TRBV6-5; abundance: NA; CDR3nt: TGTGCCAGTAAATCCCCGGGACTAGCGTCGGGGGAGCAGTACTTC; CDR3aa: CASKSPGLASGEQYF
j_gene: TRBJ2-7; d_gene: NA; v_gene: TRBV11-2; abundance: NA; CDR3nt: TGTGCCAGCAGCTTAGCCGCGGGGATGGTCTACGAGCAGTACTTC; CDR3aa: CASSLAAGMVYEQYF
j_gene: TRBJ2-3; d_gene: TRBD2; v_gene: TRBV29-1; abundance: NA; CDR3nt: TGCAGCGTTGATGGCTTCAAAGGGAGGGAGGACAGCACAGATACGCAGTATTTT; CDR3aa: CSVDGFKGREDSTDTQYF
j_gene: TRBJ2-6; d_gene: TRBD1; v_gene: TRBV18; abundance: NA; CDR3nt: TGTGCCAGCTCACCGCTCGGGACAGGGTCTGGGGCCAACGTCCTGACTTTC; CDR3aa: CASSPLGTGSGANVLTF
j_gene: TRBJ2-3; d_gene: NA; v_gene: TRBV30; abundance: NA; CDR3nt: TGTGCCTCCGGCAGGGTAGAAACAGATACGCAGTATTTT; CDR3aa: CASGRVETDTQYF
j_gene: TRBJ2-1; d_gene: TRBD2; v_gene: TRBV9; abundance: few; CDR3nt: TGTGCCAGCAGCGGCGGATCGGGGACTAGCGCTTACAATGAGCAGTTCTTC; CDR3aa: CASSGGSGTSAYNEQFF
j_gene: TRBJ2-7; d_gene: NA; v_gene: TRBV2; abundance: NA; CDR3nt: TGTGCCAGCAACAGAGATTCCTACGAGCAGTACTTC; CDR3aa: CASNRDSYEQYF
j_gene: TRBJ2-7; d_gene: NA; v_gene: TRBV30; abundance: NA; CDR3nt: TGTGCCTGGACTCAGGGTACAAACGAGCAGTACTTC; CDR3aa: CAWTQGTNEQYF